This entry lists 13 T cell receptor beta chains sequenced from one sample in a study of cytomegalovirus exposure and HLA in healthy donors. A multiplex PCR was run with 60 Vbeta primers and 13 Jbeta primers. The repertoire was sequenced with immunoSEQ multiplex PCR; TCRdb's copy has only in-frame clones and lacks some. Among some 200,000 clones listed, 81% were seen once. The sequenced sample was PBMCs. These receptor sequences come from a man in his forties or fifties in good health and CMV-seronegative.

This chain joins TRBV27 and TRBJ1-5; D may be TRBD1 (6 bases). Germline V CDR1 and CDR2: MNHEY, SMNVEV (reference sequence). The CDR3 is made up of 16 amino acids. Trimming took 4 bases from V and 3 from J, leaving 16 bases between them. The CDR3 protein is CASSSHPGGTNQPQHF. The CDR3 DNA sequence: TGTGCCAGCAGTTCTCATCCGGGGGGCACCAATCAGCCCCAGCATTTT.

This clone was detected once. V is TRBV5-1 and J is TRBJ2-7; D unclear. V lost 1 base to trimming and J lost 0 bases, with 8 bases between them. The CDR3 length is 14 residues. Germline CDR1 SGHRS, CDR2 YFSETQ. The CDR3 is CASSLQPSSYEQYF. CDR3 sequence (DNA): TGCGCCAGCAGCTTGCAACCGAGCTCCTACGAGCAGTACTTC.

The CDR3 region has the DNA TGTGCCAGCAGTGGGGACAGGGGGCGTGATGGCTACACCTTC. The encoded protein is CASSGDRGRDGYTF. The chain has TRBV2 and TRBJ1-2; 12 nucleotides line up with TRBD1. This CDR3 is built from 14 residues. Germline values: CDR1 SNHLY, CDR2 FYNNEI. Losses at the gene ends were 4 bases for V and 6 bases for J; bases not matched to a gene: 3.

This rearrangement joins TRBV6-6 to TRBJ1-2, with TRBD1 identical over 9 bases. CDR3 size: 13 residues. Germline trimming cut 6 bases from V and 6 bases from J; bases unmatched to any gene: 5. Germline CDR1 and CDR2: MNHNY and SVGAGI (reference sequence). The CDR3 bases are TGTGCCAGCAGACCGGGACAGGGTGATGGCTACACCTTC. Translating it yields CASRPGQGDGYTF.

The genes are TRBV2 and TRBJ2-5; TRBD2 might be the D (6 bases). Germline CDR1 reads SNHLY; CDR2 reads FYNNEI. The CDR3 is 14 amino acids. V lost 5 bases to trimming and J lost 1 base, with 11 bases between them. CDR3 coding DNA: TGTGCCAGCAGTCCCCCTAGCGTCCAAGAGACCCAGTACTTC. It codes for CASSPPSVQETQYF.

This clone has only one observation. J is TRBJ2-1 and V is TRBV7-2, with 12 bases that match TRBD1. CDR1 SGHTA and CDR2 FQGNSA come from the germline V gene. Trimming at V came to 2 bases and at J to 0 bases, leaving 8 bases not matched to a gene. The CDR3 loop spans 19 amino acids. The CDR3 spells CASSLMGQGAVSSYNEQFF. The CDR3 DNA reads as TGTGCCAGCAGCTTAATGGGACAGGGGGCGGTTAGCTCCTACAATGAGCAGTTCTTC. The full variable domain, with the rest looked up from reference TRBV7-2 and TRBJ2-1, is GAGVSQSPSNKVTEKGKDVELRCDPISGHTALYWYRQSLGQGLEFLIYFQGNSAPDKSGLPSDRFSAERTGGSVSTLTIQRTQQEDSAVYLCASSLMGQGAVSSYNEQFFGPGTRLTVL.

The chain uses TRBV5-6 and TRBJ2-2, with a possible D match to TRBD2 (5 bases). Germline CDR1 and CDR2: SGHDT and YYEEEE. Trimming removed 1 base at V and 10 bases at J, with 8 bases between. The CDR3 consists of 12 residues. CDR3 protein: CASSLTGEELFF. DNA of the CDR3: TGTGCCAGCAGCTTGACCGGGGAGGAGCTGTTTTTT.

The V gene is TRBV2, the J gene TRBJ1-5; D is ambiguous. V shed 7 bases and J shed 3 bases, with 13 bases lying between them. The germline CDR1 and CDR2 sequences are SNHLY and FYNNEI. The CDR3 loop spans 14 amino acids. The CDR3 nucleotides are TGTGCCAGCAACTTCGACACCTACAATCAGCCCCAGCATTTT. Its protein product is CASNFDTYNQPQHF.

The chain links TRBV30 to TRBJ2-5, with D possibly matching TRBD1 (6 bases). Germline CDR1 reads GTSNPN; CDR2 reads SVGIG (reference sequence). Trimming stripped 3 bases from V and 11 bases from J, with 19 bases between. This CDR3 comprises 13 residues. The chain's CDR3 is CAWSLDRFWEQYF. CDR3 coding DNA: TGTGCCTGGAGCCTCGACAGGTTCTGGGAGCAGTACTTC.

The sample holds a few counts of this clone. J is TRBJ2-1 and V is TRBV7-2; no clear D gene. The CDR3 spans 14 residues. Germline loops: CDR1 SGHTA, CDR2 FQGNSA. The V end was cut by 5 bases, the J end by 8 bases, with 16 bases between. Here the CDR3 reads CASSHGLSSDEQFF. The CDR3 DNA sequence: TGTGCCAGCAGCCACGGTCTAAGTTCCGATGAGCAGTTCTTC. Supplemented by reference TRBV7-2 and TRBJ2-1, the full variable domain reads GAGVSQSPSNKVTEKGKDVELRCDPISGHTALYWYRQSLGQGLEFLIYFQGNSAPDKSGLPSDRFSAERTGGSVSTLTIQRTQQEDSAVYLCASSHGLSSDEQFFGPGTRLTVL.

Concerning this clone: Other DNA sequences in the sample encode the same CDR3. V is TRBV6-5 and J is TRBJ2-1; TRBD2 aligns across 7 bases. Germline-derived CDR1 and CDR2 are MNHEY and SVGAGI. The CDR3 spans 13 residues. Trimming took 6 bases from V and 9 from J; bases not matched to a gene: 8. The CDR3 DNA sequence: TGTGCCAGCAGCGCCGACTCTAGCGGTGAGCAGTTCTTC. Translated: CASSADSSGEQFF.

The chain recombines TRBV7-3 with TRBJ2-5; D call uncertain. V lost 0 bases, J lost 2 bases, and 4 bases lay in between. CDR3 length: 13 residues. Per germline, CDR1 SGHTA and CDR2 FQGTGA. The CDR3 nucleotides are TGTGCCAGCAGCTTAACCAGACAAGAGACCCAGTACTTC. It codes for CASSLTRQETQYF.

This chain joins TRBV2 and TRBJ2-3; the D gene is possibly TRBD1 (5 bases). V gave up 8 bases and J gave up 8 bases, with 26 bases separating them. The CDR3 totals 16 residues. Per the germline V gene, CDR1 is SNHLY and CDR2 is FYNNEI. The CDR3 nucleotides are TGTGCCAGCTGCCAATTTGGGCAGGGCGGTTCAGGTACGCAGTATTTT. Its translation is CASCQFGQGGSGTQYF.